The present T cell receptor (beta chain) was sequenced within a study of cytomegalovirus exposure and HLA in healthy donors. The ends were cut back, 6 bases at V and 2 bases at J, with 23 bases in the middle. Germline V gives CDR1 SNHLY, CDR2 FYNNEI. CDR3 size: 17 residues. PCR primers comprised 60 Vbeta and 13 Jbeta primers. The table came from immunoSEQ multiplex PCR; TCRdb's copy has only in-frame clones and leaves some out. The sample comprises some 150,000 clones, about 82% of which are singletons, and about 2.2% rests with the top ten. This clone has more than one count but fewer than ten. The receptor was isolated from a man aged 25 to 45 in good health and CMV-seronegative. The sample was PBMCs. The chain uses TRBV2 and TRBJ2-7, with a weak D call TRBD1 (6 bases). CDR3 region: CASSGRGSRDIAYEQYF. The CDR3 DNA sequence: TGTGCCAGCAGCGGCAGAGGGTCCCGGGACATCGCCTACGAGCAGTACTTC.